What follows are 15 T cell receptor beta chains derived from one specimen sequenced in a study of cytomegalovirus exposure and HLA in healthy donors. Vbeta (60) and Jbeta (13) primers were used in the PCR. Sequencing was performed with immunoSEQ multiplex PCR; in TCRdb, only in-frame clones are kept and a portion is missing. Of over 150,000 clones in the sample, 60% to 80% were seen once. Material for sequencing was PBMCs. Receptor source: a woman in her twenties or thirties in good health and CMV-seropositive.

The chain joins TRBV19 to TRBJ1-1, with D possibly being TRBD1 (5 bases). The CDR3 runs 15 residues. Trimming cost V 1 base and J 5 bases, with 14 bases left between them. Germline V lookup: CDR1 LNHDA, CDR2 SQIVND (reference sequence). The chain's CDR3 is CASSIAQGVRTEAFF. The CDR3 region has the DNA TGTGCCAGTAGTATAGCCCAAGGGGTTAGGACTGAAGCTTTCTTT.

This chain joins TRBV19 and TRBJ1-5; D possibly corresponds to TRBD1 (5 bases). Germline CDR1 LNHDA, CDR2 SQIVND (reference sequence). Between the trimmed V and J ends, which lost 3 bases and 7 bases, there was a span of 19 bases. This CDR3 comprises 16 residues. This CDR3 is CASSMPSGGSQQPQHF. CDR3 DNA sequence: TGTGCCAGTAGTATGCCCTCCGGGGGTAGTCAGCAGCCCCAGCATTTT.

The chain carries TRBV12-2 and TRBJ2-7; the tabulated D call, TRBD2, remains unverified against the DNA. TRBV12-2 counts as a pseudogene. The CDR3 sequence is 14 residues long. The CDR3 spells CASRLAGGTYEQYF. The CDR3 DNA sequence: TGTGCAAGTCGCTTAGCGGGGGGAACCTACGAGCAGTACTTC.

The chain combines TRBV14 with TRBJ2-7, with D tentatively TRBD1 (5 bases). V lost 9 bases and J lost 6, with 21 bases in between. The CDR3 has 14 amino acids. Germline V gene data show CDR1 as SGHDN and CDR2 as FVKESK. CDR3 DNA: TGTGCCAGGAGTACAGGATCTCCGCGGTCCGAGCAGTACTTC. It is translated as CARSTGSPRSEQYF.

This chain joins TRBV11-2 and TRBJ2-7, with D maybe TRBD1 (7 bases). Germline V gene lookup returns CDR1 SGHAT and CDR2 FQNNGV. The V gene lost 1 base and the J gene lost 3 bases, with 13 bases spanning the gap. The CDR3 totals 15 residues. The CDR3 region has the DNA TGTGCCAGCAGCTTAGGCGGGGACAGACTCTACGAGCAGTACTTC. Translating it yields CASSLGGDRLYEQYF. Complete variable domain (other parts from reference TRBV11-2 and TRBJ2-7): EAGVAQSPRYKIIEKRQSVAFWCNPISGHATLYWYQQILGQGPKLLIQFQNNGVVDDSQLPKDRFSAERLKGVDSTLKIQPAKLEDSAVYLCASSLGGDRLYEQYFGPGTRLTVT.

This clone was picked up a small number of times. This chain joins TRBV6-5 and TRBJ2-3; D is perhaps TRBD2 (6 bases). Germline V CDR1 and CDR2: MNHEY, SVGAGI. The V end lost 2 bases, the J end lost 2 bases, and 11 bases lay between the germline ends. This CDR3 region has 15 residues. The CDR3 loop is CASSYGAGLTDTQYF. In DNA form, the CDR3 reads TGTGCCAGCAGTTACGGGGCGGGGCTCACAGATACGCAGTATTTT.

The chain combines TRBV28 with TRBJ1-3; D ambiguous. Trimming cost V 3 bases and J 11 bases, with 14 bases left between them. CDR3 length: 13 amino acids. In germline, CDR1 is MDHEN, CDR2 SYDVKM. This chain's CDR3 is CASSLRGPGPIYF. The CDR3 DNA is TGTGCCAGCAGTTTGCGTGGGCCCGGCCCCATATATTTT.

This chain connects TRBV5-6 to TRBJ1-2, with 7 bases that match TRBD1. This CDR3 spans 15 amino acids. From germline, CDR1 is SGHDT and CDR2 YYEEEE. After removal of 4 bases from V and 2 bases from J, the junction contained 8 bases not matched to a gene. The DNA of the CDR3 is TGTGCCAGCAGCCTCTACGACAGGGTAAACTATGGCTACACCTTC. As protein: CASSLYDRVNYGYTF.

The CDR3 is CASSSGLAREQYF. Here the CDR3 DNA reads TGTGCCAGCAGTTCGGGACTAGCCCGCGAGCAGTACTTC. The J gene is TRBJ2-7, the V gene TRBV28, with 9 bases fitting TRBD2. Germline V gene lookup returns CDR1 MDHEN and CDR2 SYDVKM. V gave up 4 bases and J gave up 6 bases; unmatched junction bases: 4. CDR3 length: 13 residues.

This chain connects TRBV6-1 to TRBJ2-5; TRBD2 agrees at 10 bases. V lost 4 bases to trimming and J lost 5 bases; unmatched junction nucleotides: 10. Germline CDR1 MNHNS, CDR2 SASEGT. There are 16 residues in the CDR3. The CDR3 DNA is TGTGCCAGCAGTGGGACTAGCGGAATGGGGGGGGAGACCCAGTACTTC. Amino acids: CASSGTSGMGGETQYF.

V and J are TRBV5-6 and TRBJ2-1; 11 bases agree with TRBD2. The germline gives CDR1 SGHDT, CDR2 YYEEEE. V lost 1 base to trimming and J lost 4 bases; unmatched junction nucleotides: 7. This CDR3 is built from 17 residues. The CDR3 loop is CASSLILLAGEYNEQFF. DNA of the CDR3: TGTGCCAGCAGCTTGATCTTACTAGCGGGAGAATACAATGAGCAGTTCTTC.

This chain connects TRBV7-9 to TRBJ1-1; D is undetermined. Germline CDR1 SEHNR, CDR2 FQNEAQ (reference sequence). The CDR3 is made up of 15 amino acids. Trimming took 5 bases from V and 0 from J, leaving 13 bases between them. The chain's CDR3 is CASSPVSLMNTEAFF. CDR3 DNA: TGTGCCAGCAGCCCAGTATCTCTGATGAACACTGAAGCTTTCTTT. The variable domain in full, with the rest retrieved from reference TRBV7-9 and TRBJ1-1, is DTGVSQNPRHKITKRGQNVTFRCDPISEHNRLYWYRQTLGQGPEFLTYFQNEAQLEKSRLLSDRFSAERPKGSFSTLEIQRTEQGDSAMYLCASSPVSLMNTEAFFGQGTRLTVV.

The chain uses TRBV28 and TRBJ2-3; 10 bases map to TRBD1. Trimming at V came to 3 bases and at J to 3 bases, leaving 6 bases not matched to a gene. CDR3 size: 16 residues. Per germline, CDR1 MDHEN and CDR2 SYDVKM. The CDR3 region is CASSFQVDRGTDTQYF. The CDR3 DNA reads as TGTGCCAGCAGTTTTCAGGTGGACAGGGGGACAGATACGCAGTATTTT.

V gene TRBV28 combines with J gene TRBJ1-1, with D perhaps matching TRBD1 (5 bases). The germline V gene has CDR1 MDHEN and CDR2 SYDVKM. The CDR3 has 14 residues. V was trimmed by 5 bases and J by 2 bases, leaving 12 bases between them. The chain's CDR3 is CASSVTGLNTEAFF. The CDR3 DNA reads as TGTGCCAGCAGTGTAACAGGCCTTAACACTGAAGCTTTCTTT.

The chain couples TRBV5-4 to TRBJ1-1; unclear D gene. This CDR3 spans 14 amino acids. Trimming took off 2 bases at V and 2 bases at J, with 10 bases between the two ends. Germline CDR1 SGHNT, CDR2 YYREEE (reference sequence). The CDR3 bases are TGTGCCAGCAGCTTCGGGGTCACCAACACTGAAGCTTTCTTT. Protein sequence: CASSFGVTNTEAFF.